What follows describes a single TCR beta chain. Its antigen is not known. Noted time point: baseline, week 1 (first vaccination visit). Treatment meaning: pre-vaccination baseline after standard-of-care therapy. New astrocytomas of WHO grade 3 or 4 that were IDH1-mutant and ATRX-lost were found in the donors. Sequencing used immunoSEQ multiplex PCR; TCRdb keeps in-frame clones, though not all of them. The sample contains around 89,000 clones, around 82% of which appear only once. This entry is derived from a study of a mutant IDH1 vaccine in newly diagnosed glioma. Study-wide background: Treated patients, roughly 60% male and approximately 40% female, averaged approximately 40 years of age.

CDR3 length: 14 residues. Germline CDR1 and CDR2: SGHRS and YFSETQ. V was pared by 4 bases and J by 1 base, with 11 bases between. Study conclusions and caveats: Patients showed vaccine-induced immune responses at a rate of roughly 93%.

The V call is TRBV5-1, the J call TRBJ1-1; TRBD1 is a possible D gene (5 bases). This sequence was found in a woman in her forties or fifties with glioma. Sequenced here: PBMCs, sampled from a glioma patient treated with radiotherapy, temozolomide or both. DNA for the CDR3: TGCGCCAGCAGCCGACAGTCATCGAACACTGAAGCTTTCTTT. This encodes CASSRQSSNTEAFF. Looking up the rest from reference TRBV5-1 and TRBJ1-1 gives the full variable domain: KAGVTQTPRYLIKTRGQQVTLSCSPISGHRSVSWYQQTPGQGLQFLFEYFSETQRNKGNFPGRFSGRQFSNSRSEMNVSTLELGDSALYLCASSRQSSNTEAFFGQGTRLTVV.